This T cell receptor (beta chain) was obtained from a study of molecular identifiers for immune sequencing clone quantification. General study results and limits: Over 99% of effector molecules, yet under 1% of naive-cell molecules, were held by clones above 20 RNA copies.

The authors built bulk TCR libraries by previously described methods with listed TCR primers. TCRdb reprocessed the PCR reads via MiXCR and lists one record per CDR3 protein. The top ten clones hold 0.7% to 1% of a sample with about 640,000 distinct CDR3 sequences, 15% to 20% of them seen once. At least ten counts were recorded for this clonotype. The target antigen is unknown. Sequencing libraries of naive CD8 cells derived from roughly 20,000 to 1,000,000 sorted cells with 10%, 30% or 50% RNA. Sorting isolated naive CD8 T cells as CD8+CD4-CCR7+CD45RA+ events. V trimming: 3 bases; J trimming: 6 bases; junction bases outside the gene matches: 11. The CDR3 has 15 amino acids. From germline, CDR1 is MDHEN and CDR2 SYDVKM.

This TCR was sampled from a human donor in good health. Some libraries in this study had Jurkat cell RNA spiked in. The V and J genes are TRBV28 and TRBJ2-7; 7 bases match TRBD2. Input material: naive CD8+ T cells from blood, with Jurkat cell RNA spiked in. Documented subset: FACS-sorted CD8+CD4-CCR7+CD45RA+ naive T cells. The CDR3 sequence is CASSFPGAGDPEQYF. CDR3 nucleotide sequence: TGTGCCAGCAGTTTTCCTGGGGCGGGAGATCCCGAGCAGTACTTC.